These 17 T cell receptor beta chains were sequenced from one sample in a study of blood T cells in healthy people across ages. PCR was performed a second time for about 7 to 11 cycles using a sample-barcoded 5' primer and a J-beta primer mix. Each CDR3 protein gets one entry after TCRdb re-called the 5' RACE reads with MiXCR. There are about 930,000 distinct CDR3 sequences in the sample; about 28% occur only once, and about a tenth lies in the top ten. These same data were also listed under a study on T cells of mothers and their children.

The sequencing input was blood. All receptors come from a woman between 35 and 50 years old in good health.

The rearrangement joins TRBV10-2 to TRBJ2-5, with D perhaps TRBD2 (6 bases). The CDR3 runs to 13 residues. V was trimmed by 5 bases and J by 5 bases, leaving 12 bases between them. Germline V gives CDR1 WSHSY, CDR2 SAAADI. CDR3: CASSSFGGETQYF. The CDR3 DNA reads as TGCGCCAGCAGTTCTTTCGGGGGTGAGACCCAGTACTTC.

The CDR3 sequence: CASSQDSSAAALANVLTF. The CDR3 DNA is TGTGCCAGCAGCCAAGATTCGAGTGCGGCAGCTCTGGCCAACGTCCTGACTTTC. The chain employs TRBV3-1 and TRBJ2-6, with D unclear. CDR1 is LGHDT and CDR2 is YNNKEL in the germline V gene (reference sequence). This CDR3 is built from 18 residues. Trimming removed 0 bases from V and 6 bases from J, with 18 bases in between.

This sequence joins TRBV6-2 or TRBV6-3 and TRBJ1-5; D gene ambiguous. From germline, CDR1 is MNHEY and CDR2 SVGEGT. The CDR3 totals 16 residues. Trimming took off 2 bases at V and 0 bases at J, with 11 bases between the two ends. CDR3 in DNA: TGTGCCAGCAGTTACCCGCCCGCGTATAGCAATCAGCCCCAGCATTTT. Translated, it gives CASSYPPAYSNQPQHF.

The CDR3 region has the DNA TGTGCCAGCAGCCGGAGAGCGTACAGCTCCTACGAGCAGTACTTC. Translation: CASSRRAYSSYEQYF. This sequence joins TRBV14 and TRBJ2-7; D ambiguous. V was shortened by 4 bases and J by 0 bases, with 13 bases between the two germline ends. The CDR3 extends over 15 amino acids. Germline V gene sequence: CDR1 SGHDN, CDR2 FVKESK.

This clonotype was observed many times. The gene calls are TRBV28 and TRBJ2-5, with 8 bases identical to TRBD1. V was clipped by 5 bases and J by 2 bases; unmatched bases: 7. This CDR3 contains 15 residues. CDR1 MDHEN and CDR2 SYDVKM come from the germline V gene. The CDR3, as DNA: TGTGCCAGCAGTACCCAGGGGGCGCGGCAAGAGACCCAGTACTTC. It specifies CASSTQGARQETQYF.

In this sample, this clonotype turned up many times. The chain uses TRBV28 and TRBJ2-7; D is perhaps TRBD2 (7 bases). This CDR3 has 14 residues. V lost 5 bases to trimming and J lost 1 base, with 12 bases between them. Germline CDR1 MDHEN, CDR2 SYDVKM. Here the CDR3 DNA reads TGTGCCAGCAGTCAAGGGGGGGATTCCTACGAGCAGTACTTC. This encodes CASSQGGDSYEQYF. The full variable domain, completed using reference TRBV28 and TRBJ2-7, is DVKVTQSSRYLVKRTGEKVFLECVQDMDHENMFWYRQDPGLGLRLIYFSYDVKMKEKGDIPEGYSVSREKKERFSLILESASTNQTSMYLCASSQGGDSYEQYFGPGTRLTVT.

The chain uses TRBV29-1 and TRBJ1-2, with D perhaps matching TRBD1 (5 bases). This CDR3 region has 14 residues. CDR1 is SQVTM, CDR2 ANQGSEA, per germline. Trimming shortened V by 6 bases and J by 0 bases, and 14 bases separated the two germline ends. In DNA, the CDR3 is TGCAGCGTCAGCCTGGGACGAGCTAACTATGGCTACACCTTC. This gives the protein CSVSLGRANYGYTF.

This clonotype was recorded a few times. The CDR3 bases are TGTGCCAGCAGCTTTCAGGGAGGCGGTGAGCAGTACTTC. Protein sequence: CASSFQGGGEQYF. This chain links TRBV7-9 with TRBJ2-7, with D possibly matching TRBD2 (6 bases). CDR1 is SEHNR and CDR2 is FQNEAQ in the germline V gene (reference sequence). V lost 3 bases and J 7 bases, leaving 13 bases between the germline ends. The CDR3 extends over 13 amino acids.

This clonotype has a handful of counts. The rearrangement uses TRBV9 and TRBJ1-6; TRBD1 might be the D (6 bases). V was cut by 0 bases and J by 7 bases, with 11 bases left in between. Germline lookup yields CDR1 SGDLS and CDR2 YYNGEE. The CDR3 length is 15 residues. For the CDR3, the DNA is TGTGCCAGCAGCGTAGCAGGGGCGCGAAATTCACCCCTCCACTTT. Protein sequence: CASSVAGARNSPLHF. The complete variable domain, with remaining parts taken from reference TRBV9 and TRBJ1-6, reads DSGVTQTPKHLITATGQRVTLRCSPRSGDLSVYWYQQSLDQGLQFLIQYYNGEERAKGNILERFSAQQFPDLHSELNLSSLELGDSALYFCASSVAGARNSPLHFGNGTRLTVT.

The genes are TRBV7-8 and TRBJ1-4, with TRBD1 as a possible D gene (5 bases). The CDR3 length is 15 residues. Per the germline V gene, CDR1 is SGHVS and CDR2 is FQNEAQ. V was clipped by 3 bases and J by 5 bases, with 13 bases between them. The CDR3 is CASSFLADKNEKLFF. The DNA for the CDR3 is TGTGCCAGCAGCTTCCTGGCGGACAAGAATGAAAAACTGTTTTTT.

This clonotype was detected ten times or more. The V and J genes are TRBV7-9 and TRBJ2-1, with TRBD2 matching 9 bases. CDR3 size: 13 residues. V lost 4 bases to trimming and J lost 8 bases; unmatched junction nucleotides: 3. Germline V gives CDR1 SEHNR, CDR2 FQNEAQ (reference sequence). The CDR3 nucleotides read TGTGCCAGCAGCTCTGAGCGGGGGGATGAGCAGTTCTTC. This sequence encodes CASSSERGDEQFF.

This clonotype appeared a few times. This CDR3 reads CASRHGGNEQFF. The CDR3 DNA reads as TGTGCCAGCAGGCACGGAGGCAATGAGCAGTTCTTC. The chain links TRBV3-1 to TRBJ2-1, with D maybe TRBD2 (5 bases). This CDR3 has 12 amino acids. The germline V gene has CDR1 LGHDT and CDR2 YNNKEL (reference sequence). The germline V and J ends were trimmed by 6 bases and 6 bases, with 9 bases remaining between them.

This clonotype has only a few counts. A much larger clone differs from this one at a single base, so this may be a read error. The chain has TRBV20-1 and TRBJ2-7; possibly TRBD1 for D (5 bases). The CDR3 has 15 residues. Trimming removed 0 bases at V and 6 bases at J, with 18 bases between. Germline V gene sequence: CDR1 DFQATT, CDR2 SNEGSKA (reference sequence). CDR3 DNA sequence: TGCAGTGCTAGAGAGCCCGTGCAGGGTTCTTCCGAGCAGTACTTC. This codes for CSAREPVQGSSEQYF.

The rearrangement links TRBV12-3 or TRBV12-4 to TRBJ2-1; D tentatively fits TRBD1 or TRBD2 (6 bases each). V gave up 5 bases and J gave up 13 bases, with 24 bases separating them. The CDR3 has 15 residues. CDR3 sequence: CASSGFEGGRETQFF. CDR3 sequence (DNA): TGTGCCAGCAGTGGGTTTGAGGGGGGTCGAGAGACCCAGTTCTTC.

Many counts were recorded for this clonotype. This sequence joins TRBV4-1 and TRBJ2-5; D may be TRBD2 (6 bases). Trimming took 6 bases from V and 1 from J, leaving 9 bases between them. Germline loops: CDR1 MGHRA, CDR2 YSYEKL. CDR3 length equals 13 residues. In nucleotides, the CDR3 is TGCGCCAGCAGTCGGGACTTCCAAGAGACCCAGTACTTC. This sequence encodes CASSRDFQETQYF.

This clonotype was recorded only once. V and J are TRBV30 and TRBJ2-1; 11 nucleotides agree with TRBD2. Germline V gene data show CDR1 as GTSNPN and CDR2 as SVGIG (reference sequence). The V and J ends lost 0 bases and 7 bases, in that order; junction bases with no gene match: 5. The CDR3 sequence is 15 residues long. The CDR3 is CAWSVLAGVKNEQFF. CDR3 nucleotide sequence: TGTGCCTGGAGTGTACTAGCGGGGGTGAAAAATGAGCAGTTCTTC.

This clonotype was seen a few times. The gene calls are TRBV14 and TRBJ2-3, with 9 positions matching TRBD1. The CDR3 consists of 19 residues. V lost 1 base to trimming and J lost 0 bases; unmatched junction nucleotides: 11. The V gene's germline CDR1 is SGHDN and CDR2 FVKESK. The CDR3 loop is CASSQVAGTGSMSTDTQYF. The CDR3 DNA sequence: TGTGCCAGCAGCCAAGTTGCCGGGACAGGGAGTATGAGCACAGATACGCAGTATTTT. Supplemented by reference TRBV14 and TRBJ2-3, the full variable domain reads EAGVTQFPSHSVIEKGQTVTLRCDPISGHDNLYWYRRVMGKEIKFLLHFVKESKQDESGMPNNRFLAERTGGTYSTLKVQPAELEDSGVYFCASSQVAGTGSMSTDTQYFGPGTRLTVL.